The entry below describes one T cell receptor (beta chain). V shed 2 bases and J shed 6 bases, with 20 bases lying between them. In germline, CDR1 is MNHEY, CDR2 SVGEGT. The CDR3 contains 16 residues. This specimen belongs to a study of T cell responses to AZD1222 COVID-19 vaccine. TCRdb's copy holds only in-frame clones and misses some; the assay was immunoSEQ multiplex PCR. The table records about 34,000 clones, around 90% of them present only once. V gene TRBV6-2 or TRBV6-3 combines with J gene TRBJ2-7; D is tentatively TRBD1 or TRBD2 (6 bases each). The TCR sequence derives from an adult in good health. This specimen consisted of peripheral blood, obtained on day 0 of AZD1222 vaccination. DNA of the CDR3: TGTGCCAGCAGTTACAGGCCGCCGGAGGGGGGTAGCGAGCAGTACTTC. This encodes CASSYRPPEGGSEQYF.